This entry lists 3 T cell receptor beta chains sequenced from one sample in a study of identical twins. From the 5' RACE reads, TCRdb called clonotypes with MiXCR, one entry per CDR3 protein. The sample records fewer than 550,000 distinct CDR3 sequences, approximately 14% being singletons. These data also featured in a second study, about yellow fever vaccine responses in identical twins.

Sample: CD4+ T cells sorted from blood. The receptor source for this set is a woman under 30 in good health.

This clonotype has just a few counts. This chain uses TRBV5-1 with TRBJ2-7; TRBD1 might be the D (6 bases). Trimming stripped 0 bases from V and 0 bases from J, with 10 bases between. This CDR3 has 15 residues. Germline V gene sequence: CDR1 SGHRS, CDR2 YFSETQ. CDR3 sequence reads: CASSLGGGNSYEQYF. CDR3 in DNA: TGCGCCAGCAGCTTGGGTGGGGGCAACTCCTACGAGCAGTACTTC. The full variable domain, in which reference TRBV5-1 and TRBJ2-7 provide the parts outside the CDR3, is KAGVTQTPRYLIKTRGQQVTLSCSPISGHRSVSWYQQTPGQGLQFLFEYFSETQRNKGNFPGRFSGRQFSNSRSEMNVSTLELGDSALYLCASSLGGGNSYEQYFGPGTRLTVT.

The chain combines TRBV11-2 with TRBJ2-5; D possibly corresponds to TRBD1 (6 bases). The CDR3 loop spans 14 amino acids. Germline CDR1 reads SGHAT; CDR2 reads FQNNGV. Trimming shortened V by 3 bases and J by 5 bases, and 13 bases separated the two germline ends. Written as DNA, the CDR3 is TGTGCCAGCAGCTTTGGGGGCGGGTCGGAGACCCAGTACTTC. Protein sequence: CASSFGGGSETQYF.

Concerning this clonotype: One junction end disagrees with the germline gene, perhaps due to a read error. The chain links TRBV5-6 to TRBJ2-7; no reliable D call. The CDR3 sequence is 14 residues long. The V gene's germline CDR1 is SGHDT and CDR2 YYEEEE. The CDR3 DNA reads as TGTGCCAGCAGCCCCGCGCTCTTCTCCTGCGAGCAGTACTTC. It translates to CASSPALFSCEQYF.